A single sample is the source of the 24 T cell receptor beta chains below, sequenced in a study of blood T cell repertoires in COVID-19 (dated by TCRdb to the early 2020s). The receptor library was made with the immunoSEQ multiplex PCR assay. Here the immuneACCESS table is served through TCRdb, limited to in-frame sequences with V and J called. Missing clones are a known gap in these copies; in checked studies unresolved V genes cover under half, and the rest lacks a known reason. The sample table contains about 130,000 clones; only one count was recorded for 60% to 80% of them. The ten largest make up 5.5% of the sample. The material sequenced was peripheral blood. These receptors originate from a man between 60 and 70 years old with acute or convalescent COVID-19.

J is TRBJ1-3 and V is TRBV29-1; D gene ambiguous. The CDR3 contains 12 residues. V was cut by 1 base and J by 3 bases, with 4 bases left in between. Germline-derived CDR1 and CDR2 are SQVTM and ANQGSEA. As DNA, the CDR3 is TGCAGCGTTGAAGGACTTGGAAACACCATATATTTT. This encodes CSVEGLGNTIYF.

The V gene is TRBV3-1 (or the pseudogene TRBV3-2), the J gene TRBJ2-6, with D possibly being TRBD2 (7 bases). From germline, CDR1 is LGHDT and CDR2 YNNKEL (reference sequence). This CDR3 is built from 16 residues. Trimming removed 3 bases at V and 0 bases at J, with 9 bases between. Here the CDR3 reads CASSQRGGSGANVLTF. For the CDR3, the DNA is TGTGCCAGCAGCCAGAGGGGGGGCTCTGGGGCCAACGTCCTGACTTTC.

There are a few counts of this clone. The genes are TRBV24-1 and TRBJ1-1; no clear D. Trimming removed 3 bases from V and 10 bases from J, with 8 bases in between. Germline lookup yields CDR1 KGHDR and CDR2 SFDVKD. The length of the CDR3 is 11 residues. DNA for the CDR3: TGTGCCACCAGTGATCAGTATGGAGCTTTCTTT. Amino acids: CATSDQYGAFF.

This chain links TRBV7-2 with TRBJ2-7, with 8 bases fitting TRBD2. The V segment lost 4 bases and the J segment 3 bases; nucleotides outside the gene matches: 11. Germline-derived CDR1 and CDR2 are SGHTA and FQGNSA. The CDR3 loop spans 16 amino acids. This CDR3 is CASSSPIGRGDYEQYF. The CDR3 nucleotides read TGTGCCAGCAGCTCCCCAATCGGGCGGGGGGACTACGAGCAGTACTTC.

The J gene is TRBJ2-2, the V gene TRBV7-6, with D unresolved. CDR1 is SGHVS and CDR2 is FNYEAQ in the germline V gene. The V end lost 3 bases, the J end lost 3 bases, and 5 bases lay between the germline ends. This CDR3 has 13 residues. CDR3 residues: CASSFGDTGELFF. DNA of the CDR3: TGTGCCAGCAGCTTCGGTGACACCGGGGAGCTGTTTTTT.

The chain links TRBV5-4 to TRBJ2-2; 7 bases are shared with TRBD2. V lost 2 bases and J lost 3; bases outside the gene matches: 7. Germline V lookup: CDR1 SGHNT, CDR2 YYREEE (reference sequence). This CDR3 contains 16 residues. The CDR3 bases are TGTGCCAGCAGCTTTTCGCCTAGCGGAGACACCGGGGAGCTGTTTTTT. The encoded protein is CASSFSPSGDTGELFF.

This clone came up once. The V gene is TRBV7-2, the J gene TRBJ2-7; 10 positions match TRBD2. J lost 2 bases, V lost 5 bases, and 6 bases had no gene match. The CDR3 length is 15 residues. Germline CDR1 reads SGHTA; CDR2 reads FQGNSA. In DNA form, the CDR3 reads TGTGCCAGCAGCACAGCGGGGGGGCGGGCCTACGAGCAGTACTTC. This codes for CASSTAGGRAYEQYF.

V gene TRBV2 combines with J gene TRBJ1-1; 7 nucleotides agree with TRBD1. The CDR3 has 15 residues. V dropped 6 bases and J dropped 6; count of bases not matched to a gene: 13. Germline assignment: CDR1 SNHLY and CDR2 FYNNEI. Written as DNA, the CDR3 is TGTGCCAGCAGGGGGTCCCGACAGGGTAATGCTGAAGCTTTCTTT. Translation: CASRGSRQGNAEAFF.

The V and J genes are TRBV5-1 and TRBJ2-1; TRBD1 aligns across 8 bases. The V and J ends lost 3 bases and 7 bases, in that order; junction bases with no gene match: 9. The CDR3 has 15 residues. Per germline, CDR1 SGHRS and CDR2 YFSETQ. DNA of the CDR3: TGCGCCAGCAGCTCTACTCCGGGACAGGCAAATGAGCAGTTCTTC. Encoded protein: CASSSTPGQANEQFF.

This clone was counted between two and nine times. The gene calls are TRBV27 and TRBJ2-7; TRBD1 matches 7 bases. V was pared by 6 bases and J by 2 bases, with 7 bases of the junction left unmatched. The germline gives CDR1 MNHEY, CDR2 SMNVEV (reference sequence). This CDR3 has 14 residues. The CDR3 region is CASRPGTAPYEQYF. The DNA of the CDR3 is TGTGCCAGCAGGCCCGGGACAGCGCCCTACGAGCAGTACTTC.

The rearrangement links TRBV19 to TRBJ1-1; TRBD1 is a possible D gene (6 bases). Germline V gene data show CDR1 as LNHDA and CDR2 as SQIVND (reference sequence). The CDR3 extends over 13 amino acids. The V end lost 1 base, the J end lost 5 bases, and 8 bases lay between the germline ends. CDR3 loop: CASSIVQGTEAFF. The CDR3 coding sequence is TGTGCCAGTAGTATAGTACAGGGAACTGAAGCTTTCTTT.

This sequence joins TRBV12-3 or TRBV12-4 and TRBJ1-1, with D unresolved. V was shortened by 2 bases and J by 6 bases, with 4 bases between the two germline ends. This CDR3 spans 11 amino acids. The chain's CDR3 is CASSLSAEAFF. The DNA of the CDR3 is TGTGCCAGCAGTTTATCGGCTGAAGCTTTCTTT.

The rearrangement joins TRBV30 to TRBJ2-7, with no clear D. The CDR3 consists of 12 residues. The germline CDR1 and CDR2 sequences are GTSNPN and SVGIG (reference sequence). The germline V and J ends were trimmed by 1 base and 0 bases, with 4 bases remaining between them. CDR3 region: CAWSDYSYEQYF. As DNA, the CDR3 is TGTGCCTGGAGTGACTACTCCTACGAGCAGTACTTC.

The V gene is TRBV7-6, the J gene TRBJ2-7; 9 bases are a match to TRBD2. V lost 0 bases to trimming and J lost 6 bases; unmatched junction nucleotides: 6. This CDR3 spans 15 amino acids. CDR1 is SGHVS and CDR2 is FNYEAQ in the germline V gene. As DNA, the CDR3 is TGTGCCAGCAGCTTAGCCCTAGCGGGGACGGGCGAGCAGTACTTC. Translated, it gives CASSLALAGTGEQYF.

This rearrangement joins TRBV11-3 to TRBJ1-6; 10 nucleotides align to TRBD1. The germline V gene has CDR1 SGHNT and CDR2 YENEEA. Trimming cost V 6 bases and J 8 bases; bases outside gene matches: 1. The CDR3 sequence is 13 residues long. The DNA for the CDR3 is TGTGCCAGCAGTGGACAGGGGGATTCACCCCTCCACTTT. This translates into CASSGQGDSPLHF. Complete variable domain (other parts from reference TRBV11-3 and TRBJ1-6): EAGVVQSPRYKIIEKKQPVAFWCNPISGHNTLYWYLQNLGQGPELLIRYENEEAVDDSQLPKDRFSAERLKGVDSTLKIQPAELGDSAVYLCASSGQGDSPLHFGNGTRLTVT.

J is TRBJ2-6 and V is TRBV27; 13 bases are a match to TRBD2. CDR3 length equals 19 residues. CDR1 is MNHEY, CDR2 SMNVEV, per germline (reference sequence). V trimming: 0 bases; J trimming: 1 base; junction bases outside the gene matches: 3. CDR3 DNA sequence: TGTGCCAGCAGTTTATCGGGACTAGCGGGAAGATCTGGGGCCAACGTCCTGACTTTC. The encoded protein is CASSLSGLAGRSGANVLTF.

The genes are TRBV18 and TRBJ2-1, with TRBD2 identical over 12 bases. The J segment lost 6 bases and the V segment lost 4 bases, leaving 4 bases of the junction unmatched. This CDR3 has 15 residues. The germline V gene encodes CDR1 KGHSH and CDR2 LQKENI. CDR3 sequence reads: CASSRRTSGVNEQFF. The CDR3 region has the DNA TGTGCCAGCTCACGCCGGACTAGCGGGGTCAATGAGCAGTTCTTC.

J is TRBJ2-5 and V is TRBV18; 7 bases are shared with TRBD2. Germline V lookup: CDR1 KGHSH, CDR2 LQKENI. This CDR3 is built from 13 residues. V shed 6 bases, J shed 9 bases, and the junction held 10 bases outside the gene matches. Here the CDR3 reads CASSTDLGGAQYF. In DNA, the CDR3 is TGTGCCAGCTCCACGGACCTGGGAGGGGCCCAGTACTTC.

This sequence joins TRBV7-6 and TRBJ2-3; 8 bases fit TRBD1. This CDR3 has 16 amino acids. The junction had 13 bases not matched to a gene; V was cut back by 6 bases and J by 5 bases. Germline-derived CDR1 and CDR2 are SGHVS and FNYEAQ. The CDR3: CASSPLGQGWEDTQYF. The CDR3 DNA is TGTGCCAGCAGTCCGCTAGGACAGGGTTGGGAAGATACGCAGTATTTT.

This clone was counted only a few times. The chain links TRBV12-3 or TRBV12-4 to TRBJ1-1, with a possible D match to TRBD1 (5 bases). V shed 5 bases and J shed 10 bases, with 17 bases lying between them. This CDR3 has 13 residues. CDR3 sequence (DNA): TGTGCCAGCAGTCCACCGGGACTAGGTGTAGCTTTCTTT. Amino acid sequence: CASSPPGLGVAFF.

Turning to this clone: At one of its ends the junction is not consistent with the germline gene, which may arise from a read error. The chain uses TRBV15 and TRBJ1-1, with D unclear. The germline V gene encodes CDR1 LNHNV and CDR2 YYDKDF (reference sequence). This CDR3 is built from 14 residues. The CDR3 sequence: CATSRETRNAEAFF. The CDR3 DNA sequence: TGTGCCACCAGCAGAGAAACCAGGAACGCTGAAGCTTTCTTT.

The chain is built from TRBV7-4 and TRBJ1-5; TRBD1 might be the D (6 bases). Germline CDR1 is SGHVT and CDR2 is SQSDAQ. The ends were cut back, 1 base at V and 0 bases at J, with 10 bases in the middle. This CDR3 is built from 16 residues. The CDR3 coding sequence is TGTGCCAGCAGCTTAGGACAGGCCCATAGCAATCAGCCCCAGCATTTT. Translation gives CASSLGQAHSNQPQHF.

The gene calls are TRBV4-1 and TRBJ1-1; 7 positions agree with TRBD1. The CDR3 loop spans 15 amino acids. Germline CDR1 and CDR2: MGHRA and YSYEKL. With V trimmed by 4 bases and J by 1 base, 6 bases remained unmatched. This CDR3 is CASSPTGTANTEAFF. CDR3 nucleotide sequence: TGCGCCAGCAGCCCTACCGGGACAGCGAACACTGAAGCTTTCTTT.

This sequence joins TRBV10-3 and TRBJ2-1, with TRBD2 identical over 13 bases. The germline gives CDR1 ENHRY, CDR2 SYGVKD. The CDR3 is 16 residues long. The V and J ends lost 8 bases and 2 bases, in that order; junction bases with no gene match: 6. Here the CDR3 reads CAIGKGTSGTYNEQFF. Written as DNA, the CDR3 is TGTGCCATCGGAAAGGGGACTAGCGGGACCTACAATGAGCAGTTCTTC.